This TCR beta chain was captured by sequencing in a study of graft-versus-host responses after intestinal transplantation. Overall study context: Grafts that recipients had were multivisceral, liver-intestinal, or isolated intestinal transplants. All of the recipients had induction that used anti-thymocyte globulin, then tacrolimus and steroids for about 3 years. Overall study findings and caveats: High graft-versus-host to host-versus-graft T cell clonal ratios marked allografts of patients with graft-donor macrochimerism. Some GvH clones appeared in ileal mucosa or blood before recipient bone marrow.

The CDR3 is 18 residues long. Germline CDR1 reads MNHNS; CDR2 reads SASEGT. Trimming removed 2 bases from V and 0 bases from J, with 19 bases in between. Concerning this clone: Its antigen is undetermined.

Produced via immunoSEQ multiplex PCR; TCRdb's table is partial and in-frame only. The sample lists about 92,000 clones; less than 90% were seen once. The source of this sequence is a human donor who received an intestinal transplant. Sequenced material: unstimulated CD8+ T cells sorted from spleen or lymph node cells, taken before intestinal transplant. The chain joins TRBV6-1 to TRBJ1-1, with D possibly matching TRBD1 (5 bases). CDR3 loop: CASSELVWRGPMNTEAFF. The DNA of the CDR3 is TGTGCCAGCAGTGAATTAGTTTGGAGGGGCCCCATGAACACTGAAGCTTTCTTT.